The 27 T cell receptor beta chains below were found in one sample sequenced in a study of long-term antiretroviral therapy in people with HIV (dated by TCRdb to between 2020 and 2023). Sequencing of the TRB variable region was done with the immunoSEQ hsTCRB v3.0 assay at survey level resolution. The table comes from immuneACCESS by way of TCRdb, which keeps in-frame sequences with V and J called. Part of the clones is missing from these tables; in studies checked, under half for an unresolved V gene and the rest for unknown reasons. The table for this sample lists over 30,000 clones; roughly 97% of them were counted only once. The top ten hold 1.5% to 2% of the sample. The sample in question was unsorted PBMCs, obtained 7.6 years after starting antiretroviral therapy. Source of these receptors: a man aged 25-40 years with HIV.

The gene calls are TRBV4-1 and TRBJ1-5; D unclear. The V and J ends lost 1 base and 7 bases respectively, with 23 bases between them. The CDR3 totals 18 residues. Germline V gives CDR1 MGHRA, CDR2 YSYEKL. The CDR3 here is CASSQGVSGGVSEQPQHF. The CDR3 DNA reads TGCGCCAGCAGCCAAGGGGTGTCAGGCGGGGTTTCGGAACAGCCCCAGCATTTT.

In this sample, this clone turned up once. This chain links TRBV9 with TRBJ2-2, with no clear D. Germline V lookup: CDR1 SGDLS, CDR2 YYNGEE. The CDR3 length is 13 residues. The ends were cut back, 0 bases at V and 2 bases at J, with 2 bases in the middle. In nucleotides, the CDR3 is TGTGCCAGCAGCGTAGAAAACACCGGGGAGCTGTTTTTT. Its translation: CASSVENTGELFF.

This chain links TRBV2 with TRBJ1-1; TRBD1 is a possible D gene (6 bases). Germline CDR1 SNHLY, CDR2 FYNNEI. V dropped 6 bases and J dropped 2 bases, with 13 bases sitting between them. CDR3 size: 14 residues. The CDR3 nucleotides are TGTGCCAGCAGATACCGACAGGACAACACTGAAGCTTTCTTT. Its translation: CASRYRQDNTEAFF.

V is TRBV14 and J is TRBJ1-2; D is unresolved. The CDR3 is 14 residues long. With 2 bases removed from V and 1 base from J, the gap between germline ends came to 8 bases. Looked up from germline, CDR1 is SGHDN and CDR2 is FVKESK. The CDR3 sequence is CASSQSPNNYGYTF. CDR3 sequence (DNA): TGTGCCAGCAGCCAAAGCCCAAATAACTATGGCTACACCTTC.

The rearrangement uses TRBV21-1 and TRBJ1-1; TRBD1 reflects the table's D call only, with no check against the DNA. TRBV21-1 is tagged as a pseudogene. The CDR3 consists of 14 residues. The DNA for the CDR3 is TGTGCCAGCAGCCTACGGGACAGAGTTACTGAAGCTTTCTTT. As protein: CASSLRDRVTEAFF.

The chain combines TRBV11-2 with TRBJ2-1; possibly TRBD1 or TRBD2 for D (5 bases each). This CDR3 region has 16 residues. Trimming pared 2 bases from V and 7 bases from J, leaving 18 bases between. The V gene's germline CDR1 is SGHAT and CDR2 FQNNGV. CDR3: CASSLFRGVSRNEQFF. The CDR3 region has the DNA TGTGCCAGCAGCTTATTCAGAGGGGTCTCTCGGAATGAGCAGTTCTTC.

This chain connects TRBV7-9 to TRBJ2-5; 10 bases match TRBD2. Germline CDR1 is SEHNR and CDR2 is FQNEAQ (reference sequence). This CDR3 contains 14 residues. V shed 6 bases, J shed 5 bases, and the junction held 6 bases outside the gene matches. The chain's CDR3 is CASSHGLAVETQYF. The CDR3 DNA is TGTGCCAGCAGTCATGGACTAGCGGTGGAGACCCAGTACTTC.

A few counts support this clone. V usage is TRBV7-8 and J usage is TRBJ2-7; D is uncertain. The CDR3 totals 14 residues. V gave up 1 base and J gave up 5 bases, with 12 bases separating them. Germline-derived CDR1 and CDR2 are SGHVS and FQNEAQ. The CDR3 protein is CASSLGLGPDEQYF. The CDR3 DNA follows: TGTGCCAGCAGCTTAGGGTTAGGGCCGGACGAGCAGTACTTC.

V usage is TRBV10-3 and J usage is TRBJ2-7; TRBD2 matches 8 bases. The CDR3 loop spans 13 amino acids. CDR1 is ENHRY, CDR2 SYGVKD, per germline. Trimming at V came to 6 bases and at J to 1 base, leaving 2 bases not matched to a gene. The CDR3 spells CAIRLAVSYEQYF. In DNA, the CDR3 is TGTGCCATCAGACTAGCGGTATCCTACGAGCAGTACTTC.

The CDR3, as DNA: TGCGCCAGCAGCCCCGGACAGTCCTACGAGCAGTACTTC. This gives the protein CASSPGQSYEQYF. The V gene is TRBV4-1, the J gene TRBJ2-7; possible D gene TRBD1, 6 bases. V was cut by 4 bases and J by 1 base, with 8 bases left in between. The CDR3 length is 13 residues. Looked up from germline, CDR1 is MGHRA and CDR2 is YSYEKL.

The chain employs TRBV16 and TRBJ2-5; 10 bases match TRBD1. The CDR3 covers 15 residues. The germline CDR1 and CDR2 sequences are KGHSY and FQNENV. J lost 4 bases, V lost 0 bases, and 2 bases had no gene match. In nucleotides, the CDR3 is TGTGCCAGCAGCCAATCGGGGGACAGGGGAGAGACCCAGTACTTC. Its translation: CASSQSGDRGETQYF. Full variable domain (rest looked up from reference TRBV16 and TRBJ2-5): GEEVAQTPKHLVRGEGQKAKLYCAPIKGHSYVFWYQQVLKNEFKFLISFQNENVFDETGMPKERFSAKCLPNSPCSLEIQATKLEDSAVYFCASSQSGDRGETQYFGPGTRLLVL.

The chain joins TRBV11-2 to TRBJ1-2; 9 bases align to TRBD1. Germline V CDR1 and CDR2: SGHAT, FQNNGV. Trimming took 8 bases from V and 3 from J; bases not matched to a gene: 10. The CDR3 has 15 residues. CDR3 amino acids: CASFGPTGGDYGYTF. As DNA, the CDR3 is TGTGCCAGCTTCGGACCGACAGGGGGTGACTATGGCTACACCTTC.

V usage is TRBV14 and J usage is TRBJ1-6; D not certain. V was pared by 1 base and J by 13 bases, with 8 bases between. This CDR3 is 12 amino acids long. Germline V gene lookup returns CDR1 SGHDN and CDR2 FVKESK. CDR3 sequence reads: CASSQAWRPLHF. For the CDR3, the DNA is TGTGCCAGCAGCCAAGCTTGGAGGCCCCTCCACTTT.

This chain joins TRBV6-6 and TRBJ1-3; D remains unclear. CDR1 is MNHNY and CDR2 is SVGAGI in the germline V gene (reference sequence). V lost 6 bases and J lost 0, with 6 bases in between. The CDR3 extends over 13 amino acids. The CDR3 DNA reads TGTGCCAGCAGCCTGTACTCTGGAAACACCATATATTTT. It codes for CASSLYSGNTIYF.

CDR3 sequence reads: CATKKGRNSNQPQHF. The CDR3 bases are TGTGCCACCAAAAAGGGACGCAATAGCAATCAGCCCCAGCATTTT. The chain employs TRBV15 and TRBJ1-5; D may be TRBD1 (5 bases). The CDR3 spans 15 residues. Germline V gene sequence: CDR1 LNHNV, CDR2 YYDKDF (reference sequence). V was pared by 7 bases and J by 0 bases, with 13 bases between. Complete variable domain (other parts from reference TRBV15 and TRBJ1-5): DAMVIQNPRYQVTQFGKPVTLSCSQTLNHNVMYWYQQKSSQAPKLLFHYYDKDFNNEADTPDNFQSRRPNTSFCFLDIRSPGLGDTAMYLCATKKGRNSNQPQHFGDGTRLSIL.

This chain connects TRBV11-2 to TRBJ2-7; D is uncertain. CDR1 and CDR2 (germline): SGHAT, FQNNGV. The CDR3 loop spans 12 amino acids. Trimming took off 1 base at V and 0 bases at J, with 1 base between the two ends. The CDR3 bases are TGTGCCAGCAGCTTAGGCTCCTACGAGCAGTACTTC. Translated: CASSLGSYEQYF.

The chain is built from TRBV6-5 and TRBJ2-7; TRBD2 matches 7 bases. The CDR3 loop spans 15 amino acids. Germline trimming cut 4 bases from V and 0 bases from J; bases unmatched to any gene: 6. The V gene's germline CDR1 is MNHEY and CDR2 SVGAGI. The CDR3 DNA reads as TGTGCCAGCAGTTCTTCTAGCGGCACCTCCTACGAGCAGTACTTC. It translates to CASSSSSGTSYEQYF.

A single count supports this clone. This CDR3 reads CASSTSRDGMNTEAFF. For the CDR3, the DNA is TGTGCCAGTAGTACGTCCCGGGACGGCATGAACACTGAAGCTTTCTTT. The rearrangement links TRBV19 to TRBJ1-1, with D possibly matching TRBD1 (5 bases). Germline V gene sequence: CDR1 LNHDA, CDR2 SQIVND (reference sequence). Trimming stripped 4 bases from V and 0 bases from J, with 15 bases between. The CDR3 is 16 residues long. The full variable domain, its missing parts supplied by reference TRBV19 and TRBJ1-1, is DGGITQSPKYLFRKEGQNVTLSCEQNLNHDAMYWYRQDPGQGLRLIYYSQIVNDFQKGDIAEGYSVSREKKESFPLTVTSAQKNPTAFYLCASSTSRDGMNTEAFFGQGTRLTVV.

The rearrangement uses TRBV6-5 and TRBJ2-3, with D tentatively TRBD1 (6 bases). Trimming took off 6 bases at V and 7 bases at J, with 20 bases between the two ends. The germline CDR1 and CDR2 sequences are MNHEY and SVGAGI. The CDR3 is 15 amino acids. DNA of the CDR3: TGTGCCAGCAGACGACCGGGGCGGACAGCAAATACGCAGTATTTT. Encoded protein: CASRRPGRTANTQYF.

The rearrangement links TRBV18 to TRBJ2-7, with TRBD2 identical over 9 bases. Per the germline V gene, CDR1 is KGHSH and CDR2 is LQKENI. The trim removed 6 bases at V and 2 bases at J, leaving 8 bases unmatched. The CDR3 length is 15 residues. The CDR3 DNA follows: TGTGCCAGCTCGCTAGCGGGAAGACCTCCCTACGAGCAGTACTTC. Amino acid sequence: CASSLAGRPPYEQYF.

The chain couples TRBV7-6 to TRBJ2-7; the D gene is possibly TRBD1 (5 bases). CDR1 and CDR2 (germline): SGHVS, FNYEAQ. The CDR3 is 17 amino acids. Trimming left V 5 bases short and J 4 bases short, with 24 bases between. CDR3 amino acids: CASSPRAVTSELYEQYF. CDR3 DNA sequence: TGTGCCAGCAGCCCCAGGGCTGTCACCTCCGAACTTTACGAGCAGTACTTC.

V gene TRBV19 combines with J gene TRBJ1-1; TRBD1 matches at 7 bases. CDR3 size: 15 residues. After removal of 3 bases from V and 5 bases from J, the junction contained 9 bases not matched to a gene. Germline-derived CDR1 and CDR2 are LNHDA and SQIVND (reference sequence). The CDR3 here is CASSIWNRGTTEAFF. The CDR3 coding sequence is TGTGCCAGTAGTATCTGGAACAGGGGAACGACTGAAGCTTTCTTT.

The rearrangement joins TRBV9 to TRBJ2-3, with 9 bases aligning to TRBD2. Looked up from germline, CDR1 is SGDLS and CDR2 is YYNGEE. The V gene end was trimmed by 1 base and the J gene end by 3 bases; junction bases not matched to a gene: 3. CDR3 length: 15 amino acids. CDR3 loop: CASSVMTSGTDTQYF. CDR3 coding DNA: TGTGCCAGCAGCGTAATGACTAGCGGAACAGATACGCAGTATTTT.

The rearrangement joins TRBV30 to TRBJ1-5, with unresolved D. CDR3 length: 15 amino acids. Germline loops: CDR1 GTSNPN, CDR2 SVGIG (reference sequence). V lost 2 bases, J lost 1 base, and 12 bases lay in between. The CDR3 here is CAWSPKTASNQPQHF. CDR3 DNA: TGTGCCTGGAGTCCCAAAACAGCCAGCAATCAGCCCCAGCATTTT. Full variable domain (outside the CDR3, taken from reference TRBV30 and TRBJ1-5): SQTIHQWPATLVQPVGSPLSLECTVEGTSNPNLYWYRQAAGRGLQLLFYSVGIGQISSEVPQNLSASRPQDRQFILSSKKLLLSDSGFYLCAWSPKTASNQPQHFGDGTRLSIL.

The genes are TRBV2 and TRBJ2-3, with 10 bases matching TRBD2. Germline V CDR1 and CDR2: SNHLY, FYNNEI. With 6 bases clipped from V and 7 bases from J, the junction kept 7 bases outside the gene matches. CDR3 length: 14 residues. The CDR3 region is CASRSGLALNTQYF. The CDR3 coding sequence is TGTGCCAGCAGATCGGGACTAGCGCTGAATACGCAGTATTTT.

The V and J genes are TRBV7-9 and TRBJ1-2; 8 nucleotides line up with TRBD1. This CDR3 contains 15 residues. Germline loops: CDR1 SEHNR, CDR2 FQNEAQ (reference sequence). With V trimmed by 4 bases and J by 4 bases, 8 bases remained unmatched. The CDR3 sequence is CASSSFDRGLYGYTF. CDR3 sequence (DNA): TGTGCCAGCAGCTCCTTCGACAGGGGTCTCTATGGCTACACCTTC.

This sequence joins TRBV9 and TRBJ2-1, with D possibly being TRBD1 (7 bases). Between the trimmed V and J ends, which lost 4 bases and 4 bases, there was a span of 15 bases. This CDR3 has 15 residues. In germline, CDR1 is SGDLS, CDR2 YYNGEE. CDR3 sequence (DNA): TGTGCCAGCAGCTCGCGCGGGACAGCTTACAATGAGCAGTTCTTC. As protein: CASSSRGTAYNEQFF.